The T cell receptor beta chain described here comes from a study of PD-1 blockade in classical Hodgkin lymphoma. The time point was: newly diagnosed, previously untreated cHL patient sample. Purification of CD4+ T cells from thawed PBMCs was performed via magnetic negative selection. Comparison came from newly diagnosed, untreated classical Hodgkin lymphoma PBMCs. The CDR3 spans 19 residues. The V end lost 7 bases, the J end lost 0 bases, and 25 bases lay between the germline ends. Looked up from germline, CDR1 is SNHLY and CDR2 is FYNNEI. Comments on this clone: What it recognizes is unknown.

Study-level points and caveats: Newly diagnosed patients reportedly trailed healthy donors in baseline TCR diversity. Nothing has yet pinned down what causes the repertoire differences, possibly disease activity or prior therapy.

TCRdb's table, derived via immunoSEQ multiplex PCR, lists solely in-frame clones and lacks some. This table has about 34,000 clones, around 89% appearing once. The sample comprised CD4+ T cells from blood. This TCR came from a human donor with classical Hodgkin lymphoma. The chain has TRBV2 and TRBJ1-3, with no clear D. The CDR3 coding sequence is TGTGCCAGCAAGGGCAGTTCAACCACCCCCCGACGCTCTGGAAACACCATATATTTT. Amino acids: CASKGSSTTPRRSGNTIYF.